Sequencing of this T cell receptor (beta chain) was carried out in a study of response to subunit inactivated influenza vaccine (dated by TCRdb to between 2017 and 2018). Describing the broader study: The study used deep quantitative T cell receptor repertoire profiling to track responses to a trivalent subunit inactivated influenza vaccine. Study-wide conclusions, independent of this receptor: The authors suggested that each seasonal influenza vaccination may recruit only a limited number of new T cells.

With respect to this clonotype: Its cognate antigen has yet to be identified. No base qualities exist here, and no much larger clone lies one base off it.

The library was produced with RT-PCR. Sequenced on an Illumina HiSeq 2500. The raw public data were reprocessed by TCRdb itself: fastp quality trimming at Q25, MiXCR clonotype calling, in-frame beta chains only. CDR3 protein sequences are deduplicated, and each keeps its most common genes and DNA. The sample includes about 540,000 distinct CDR3 sequences, with under 25% observed a single time. The ten top clones hold 2.5% to 3% of the sample. The CDR3 contains 13 residues, cysteine and phenylalanine counted. Only the CDR3 part of the read is kept: 39 bases, read in frame from the first base. V loses 1 base of germline sequence and J loses 6 bases, and the interval between the two ends is 10 bases. Based on the germline V gene, the CDR1 and CDR2 sequences are SQVTM and ANQGSEA. This sample also belongs to another study, concerning T cells expressing NK-cell markers. The second paper further reports: 5'RACE template switching, by which a universal primer site and unique molecular identifiers were added, was used to make TCR beta cDNA libraries. Three sorted T-cell subsets (CD3+CD56+NKG2C+, CD3+CD56+NKG2C- and CD3+CD56-NKG2C+) from roughly eight donors had their TCR beta-chain repertoires profiled. Among the eight sequenced donors, seven were HCMV-seropositive and one was HCMV-seronegative. In several experiments an anti-gammadeltaTCR antibody was added to restrict sorting to alphabetaTCR-expressing T cells. In roughly six donors, the dominant CD3+CD56+NKG2C+ clonotypes ranked among the top 10 CD8+ clonotypes, making up about 1.0-8% of CD8+ T cells. Those dominant clonotypes were again the most abundant among CD3+CD56-NKG2C+ cells in a handful of donors, at roughly 28.3-60.1%. Whether the expanded NKG2C-expressing T cell clones were specific for HCMV antigens remained unclear. The eight sequenced donors were randomly selected healthy volunteers, three men and five women. A commercial ELISA kit detecting HCMV-specific IgG in serum was used to determine HCMV serostatus. Ficoll density gradient centrifugation was used to isolate peripheral blood mononuclear cells from blood. Magnetic immunoseparation with Miltenyi isolation kits was used to isolate CD4+ and CD8+ T cells from PBMC. Synthesis of cDNA was primed from the TCR beta constant segment and was followed by two consecutive PCR amplification steps. The libraries were sequenced on Illumina HiSeq 2000/2500, MiSeq or NextSeq, producing 2 x 150 bp reads. Reads were demultiplexed and grouped by UMI with MIGEC, and clonotypes were assembled and quantified with MiTCR. To exclude erroneous sequences, any TCR cDNA sequence not supported by at least two reads was discarded. The tcR package was used for downstream repertoire analysis, and clonotypes were matched between fractions using CDR3 nucleotide sequence together with V segment. VDJmatch was used to annotate antigen specificity against VDJdb, with one amino acid substitution in CDR3 allowed.

Sequenced here: CD4+ T cells sorted from PBMCs, sampled 11 to 12 days after vaccination. The clonotype was recovered from a man in his fifties who received an inactivated influenza vaccine. Donor details come from another sample of the same person, matched by shared clones. Recombination joined TRBV29-1 with TRBJ1-5, and the D gene may be TRBD1, 5 bases matching. In nucleotide form, the sequence is TGCAGCGTTGAAGTACTAAGGGGTCAGCCCCAGCATTTT. Translated, it gives CSVEVLRGQPQHF.